The 10 T cell receptor beta chains presented below share a single source sample, sequenced in a study of T cells in Graves' hyperthyroidism and ophthalmopathy. What was amplified from RNA transcripts were TCR beta CDR3 regions. TCR CDR3 underwent first-round RT-PCR with the HTBI primer set. TCRdb analysed the multiplex PCR reads with MiXCR anew, one entry per CDR3 protein. The table has hundreds of thousands of distinct CDR3 sequences, less than 15% seen once. Material: blood. Every receptor here comes from a woman between 18 and 29 years old with Graves' hyperthyroidism.

This clonotype was seen repeatedly, ten times or more. The chain links TRBV6-1 to TRBJ2-1; 9 bases map to TRBD2. This CDR3 spans 17 amino acids. J lost 0 bases, V lost 2 bases, and 5 bases had no gene match. Germline-derived CDR1 and CDR2 are MNHNS and SASEGT. In DNA, the CDR3 is TGTGCCAGCAGTGAAAGGGGCGGGGGGGTCTCCTACAATGAGCAGTTCTTC. It encodes CASSERGGGVSYNEQFF.

This clonotype has a count of ten or more. The CDR3 loop is CASSGGGLNYNEQFF. CDR3 DNA sequence: TGTGCCAGCAGCGGAGGAGGGCTAAACTACAATGAGCAGTTCTTC. The chain recombines TRBV7-3 with TRBJ2-1; D is perhaps TRBD2 (6 bases). The V end lost 5 bases, the J end lost 3 bases, and 14 bases lay between the germline ends. The germline V gene has CDR1 SGHTA and CDR2 FQGTGA. The CDR3 contains 15 residues.

This clonotype was observed many times. The V gene is TRBV2, the J gene TRBJ1-5; D uncertain. The CDR3 is 15 residues long. Germline V CDR1 and CDR2: SNHLY, FYNNEI. V was shortened by 8 bases and J by 2 bases, with 16 bases between the two germline ends. The CDR3 reads CASLAGADRNQPQHF. CDR3 nucleotide sequence: TGTGCCAGCCTAGCAGGCGCGGACCGCAATCAGCCCCAGCATTTT.

This clonotype came up many times. V usage is TRBV7-9 and J usage is TRBJ2-1, with 7 bases that match TRBD1. The CDR3 loop spans 17 amino acids. Germline V gene lookup returns CDR1 SEHNR and CDR2 FQNEAQ (reference sequence). The V and J ends lost 6 bases and 7 bases, in that order; junction bases with no gene match: 18. The CDR3, as DNA: TGTGCCAGCAGTTTTCGCCAAGGGGGCAGGGCAGCTAATGAGCAGTTCTTC. The encoded protein is CASSFRQGGRAANEQFF.

In this sample, this clonotype turned up a few times. The CDR3 sequence: CASSFDSGSYNEQFF. CDR3 nucleotide sequence: TGTGCCAGCAGCTTCGATAGCGGATCCTACAATGAGCAGTTCTTC. This sequence joins TRBV9 and TRBJ2-1; TRBD2 is a possible D gene (6 bases). Germline CDR1 SGDLS, CDR2 YYNGEE. The CDR3 has 15 amino acids. V lost 4 bases, J lost 1 base, and 12 bases lay in between.

This clonotype was found many times. The V and J genes are TRBV6-2 or TRBV6-3 and TRBJ2-7; 11 bases line up with TRBD2. This CDR3 has 16 amino acids. Germline V gene lookup returns CDR1 MNHEY and CDR2 SVGEGT. The V gene end was trimmed by 2 bases and the J gene end by 0 bases; junction bases not matched to a gene: 3. The CDR3 sequence: CASSYPTSGDSYEQYF. CDR3 in DNA: TGTGCCAGCAGTTACCCGACTAGCGGGGACTCCTACGAGCAGTACTTC.

Ten or more counts support this clonotype. The chain uses TRBV24-1 and TRBJ2-3; 8 bases agree with TRBD2. V shed 3 bases and J 0 bases; nucleotides not matched to a gene: 7. The CDR3 is 17 residues long. The V gene's germline CDR1 is KGHDR and CDR2 SFDVKD. The CDR3 nucleotides are TGTGCCACCAGTGATGAATCCCTAGCGGGTAGCACAGATACGCAGTATTTT. This codes for CATSDESLAGSTDTQYF.

In this sample, this clonotype turned up a few times. The rearrangement joins TRBV9 to TRBJ1-1; 9 bases fit TRBD1. V gave up 4 bases and J gave up 1 base; unmatched junction bases: 8. This CDR3 has 16 amino acids. CDR1 and CDR2 (germline): SGDLS, YYNGEE. CDR3 in DNA: TGTGCCAGCAGCTCGGGACAGGGAGGGAAGAACACTGAAGCTTTCTTT. This gives the protein CASSSGQGGKNTEAFF.

This clonotype has a single count. It may be a read error: a sequence one base away is much more abundant. The chain uses TRBV11-3 and TRBJ2-1; TRBD2 aligns across 9 bases. CDR1 is SGHNT and CDR2 is YENEEA in the germline V gene. This CDR3 contains 15 residues. J was trimmed by 7 bases and V by 6 bases; bases with no gene match: 10. The CDR3 loop reads CASRGVAGVHNEQFF. The CDR3 region has the DNA TGTGCCAGCAGGGGGGTAGCGGGAGTTCATAATGAGCAGTTCTTC. Based on the CDR3 plus reference TRBV11-3 and TRBJ2-1, the full variable domain is EAGVVQSPRYKIIEKKQPVAFWCNPISGHNTLYWYLQNLGQGPELLIRYENEEAVDDSQLPKDRFSAERLKGVDSTLKIQPAELGDSAVYLCASRGVAGVHNEQFFGPGTRLTVL.

This clonotype was seen at least ten times. The J gene is TRBJ1-5, the V gene TRBV20-1; 10 bases are shared with TRBD1. CDR3 length: 16 residues. Looked up from germline, CDR1 is DFQATT and CDR2 is SNEGSKA (reference sequence). V shed 6 bases, J shed 2 bases, and the junction held 10 bases outside the gene matches. The CDR3 spells CSAVGTGVGGNQPQHF. CDR3 DNA: TGCAGTGCCGTAGGGACAGGGGTGGGGGGCAATCAGCCCCAGCATTTT.